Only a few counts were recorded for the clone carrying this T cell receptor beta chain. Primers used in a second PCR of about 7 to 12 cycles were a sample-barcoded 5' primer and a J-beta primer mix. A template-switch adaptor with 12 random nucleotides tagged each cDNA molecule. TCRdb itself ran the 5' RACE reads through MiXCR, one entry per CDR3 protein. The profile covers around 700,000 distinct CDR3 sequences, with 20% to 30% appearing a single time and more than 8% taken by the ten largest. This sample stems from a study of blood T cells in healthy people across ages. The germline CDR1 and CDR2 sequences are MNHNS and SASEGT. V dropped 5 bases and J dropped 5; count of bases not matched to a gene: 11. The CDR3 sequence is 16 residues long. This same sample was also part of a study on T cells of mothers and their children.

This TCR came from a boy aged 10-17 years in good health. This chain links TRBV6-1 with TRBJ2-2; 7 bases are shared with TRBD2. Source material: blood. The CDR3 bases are TGTGCCAGCAGTCTAGTTCTGGGGGACTATACCGGGGAGCTGTTTTTT. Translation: CASSLVLGDYTGELFF.